The 25 T cell receptor beta chains given below trace back to one sample, sequenced in a study of cytomegalovirus exposure and HLA in healthy donors. Primers: 60 Vbeta forward and 13 Jbeta reverse. Using immunoSEQ multiplex PCR, the repertoire was profiled, and TCRdb retains in-frame clones only, with some absent. The table has fewer than 250,000 clones, roughly three quarters seen once. Sequenced sample: PBMCs. These receptors all come from a woman in her forties or fifties in good health and CMV-seronegative.

V and J are TRBV6-1 and TRBJ1-4; the D gene is possibly TRBD1 (6 bases). CDR1 MNHNS and CDR2 SASEGT come from the germline V gene. The CDR3 totals 17 residues. V lost 5 bases and J lost 5, with 21 bases in between. The CDR3 DNA follows: TGTGCCAGCAGTAAAGGAGATTTGGGGCAGGGGAATGAAAAACTGTTTTTT. Encoded protein: CASSKGDLGQGNEKLFF.

This chain joins TRBV7-6 and TRBJ1-4; 7 bases are a match to TRBD1. The junction had 7 bases not matched to a gene; V was cut back by 3 bases and J by 6 bases. There are 15 residues in the CDR3. Germline V gene data show CDR1 as SGHVS and CDR2 as FNYEAQ. The CDR3 DNA reads TGTGCCAGCAGCTTCATACAGGGGCGAGATGAAAAACTGTTTTTT. It encodes CASSFIQGRDEKLFF.

The rearrangement joins TRBV9 to TRBJ1-2, with 7 bases that match TRBD1. CDR1 and CDR2 (germline): SGDLS, YYNGEE. The CDR3 consists of 13 residues. The J segment lost 4 bases and the V segment lost 2 bases, leaving 2 bases of the junction unmatched. The CDR3 DNA is TGTGCCAGCAGCGTGGGACAGAGCTATGGCTACACCTTC. Translated, it gives CASSVGQSYGYTF. The variable domain in full, with the rest retrieved from reference TRBV9 and TRBJ1-2, is DSGVTQTPKHLITATGQRVTLRCSPRSGDLSVYWYQQSLDQGLQFLIQYYNGEERAKGNILERFSAQQFPDLHSELNLSSLELGDSALYFCASSVGQSYGYTFGSGTRLTVV.

This clone occurred a few times. V and J are TRBV18 and TRBJ2-3; 8 bases fit TRBD2. CDR3 length: 14 residues. Germline V gene data show CDR1 as KGHSH and CDR2 as LQKENI. V shed 5 bases, J shed 8 bases, and the junction held 9 bases outside the gene matches. Written as DNA, the CDR3 is TGTGCCAGCTCATTGGACACTAGCGGTGGTACGCAGTATTTT. It codes for CASSLDTSGGTQYF.

The CDR3 DNA follows: TGCGCCAGCAGCTTTACTCTCGGGACAGAGAATTCACCCCTCCACTTT. It yields the protein CASSFTLGTENSPLHF. This chain joins TRBV5-1 and TRBJ1-6; 7 nucleotides align to TRBD1. With 2 bases clipped from V and 7 bases from J, the junction kept 9 bases outside the gene matches. The germline gives CDR1 SGHRS, CDR2 YFSETQ. The length of the CDR3 is 16 residues.

This clone was seen just once. The rearrangement uses TRBV5-4 and TRBJ2-2, with 11 positions matching TRBD1. CDR1 SGHNT and CDR2 YYREEE come from the germline V gene (reference sequence). V trimming: 4 bases; J trimming: 6 bases; junction bases outside the gene matches: 14. The CDR3 runs to 18 residues. DNA for the CDR3: TGTGCCAGCAGCCCAAGACTTCCCGGGACAGGGGGATCCGGGGAGCTGTTTTTT. Translation: CASSPRLPGTGGSGELFF.

The chain uses TRBV5-1 and TRBJ2-5; no clear D. The germline V gene has CDR1 SGHRS and CDR2 YFSETQ. V was clipped by 0 bases and J by 7 bases, with 19 bases between them. This CDR3 region has 16 residues. In nucleotides, the CDR3 is TGCGCCAGCAGCTTGGGCCCTCTTCGAGCTTTCGGGACCCAGTACTTC. Protein product: CASSLGPLRAFGTQYF.

This chain joins TRBV15 and TRBJ2-7, with 11 bases matching TRBD1. This CDR3 spans 16 amino acids. Trimming cost V 2 bases and J 4 bases; bases outside gene matches: 7. CDR1 is LNHNV and CDR2 is YYDKDF in the germline V gene (reference sequence). For the CDR3, the DNA is TGTGCCACCAGCAGACGCACCGGGACAGGGGGTTACGAGCAGTACTTC. Translation gives CATSRRTGTGGYEQYF.

V gene TRBV29-1 combines with J gene TRBJ1-2, with D maybe TRBD1 (5 bases). Germline V gene sequence: CDR1 SQVTM, CDR2 ANQGSEA. The CDR3 is 12 residues long. The ends were cut back, 6 bases at V and 4 bases at J, with 12 bases in the middle. The CDR3 DNA reads TGCAGCGTCCCCGCAGGGCTCTATGGCTACACCTTC. It is translated as CSVPAGLYGYTF.

This rearrangement joins TRBV19 to TRBJ2-2; TRBD2 might be the D (5 bases). This CDR3 has 13 amino acids. V dropped 3 bases and J dropped 4 bases, with 6 bases sitting between them. Germline loops: CDR1 LNHDA, CDR2 SQIVND (reference sequence). The CDR3 sequence: CASSIRGTGELFF. CDR3 sequence (DNA): TGTGCCAGTAGTATTCGGGGCACCGGGGAGCTGTTTTTT.

This clone was recorded once. The chain links TRBV28 to TRBJ2-7; a weak D match, TRBD1 (6 bases). CDR3 length equals 14 residues. V lost 5 bases and J lost 2, with 13 bases in between. Germline lookup yields CDR1 MDHEN and CDR2 SYDVKM. CDR3 coding DNA: TGTGCCAGCAGTCCACAGGGAAATCCCTACGAGCAGTACTTC. It is translated as CASSPQGNPYEQYF.

This chain joins TRBV6-1 and TRBJ2-2; TRBD2 matches 7 bases. V trimming: 11 bases; J trimming: 4 bases; junction bases outside the gene matches: 10. This CDR3 spans 14 amino acids. Germline V CDR1 and CDR2: MNHNS, SASEGT. The CDR3 nucleotides are TGTGCCTTAAGGCGGCGGGAGCTCACCGGGGAGCTGTTTTTT. This translates into CALRRRELTGELFF.

The V call is TRBV28, the J call TRBJ2-3; D is perhaps TRBD2 (6 bases). V lost 4 bases and J 4 bases, leaving 15 bases between the germline ends. Per the germline V gene, CDR1 is MDHEN and CDR2 is SYDVKM. The CDR3 loop spans 15 amino acids. This chain's CDR3 is CASSYSGVGPDTQYF. The CDR3 DNA is TGTGCCAGCAGTTATAGCGGAGTAGGCCCAGATACGCAGTATTTT. The whole variable domain, remainder taken from reference TRBV28 and TRBJ2-3, is DVKVTQSSRYLVKRTGEKVFLECVQDMDHENMFWYRQDPGLGLRLIYFSYDVKMKEKGDIPEGYSVSREKKERFSLILESASTNQTSMYLCASSYSGVGPDTQYFGPGTRLTVL.

The chain carries TRBV19 and TRBJ2-2; 8 bases map to TRBD2. V dropped 4 bases and J dropped 7; count of bases not matched to a gene: 8. The CDR3 has 15 amino acids. CDR1 and CDR2 from the germline V gene are LNHDA and SQIVND (reference sequence). The CDR3 sequence: CASSTGGRGVGELFF. CDR3 DNA sequence: TGTGCCAGTAGTACCGGAGGGCGGGGGGTCGGGGAGCTGTTTTTT.

The V gene is TRBV11-2, the J gene TRBJ1-1; D not certain. CDR3 size: 12 residues. The germline gives CDR1 SGHAT, CDR2 FQNNGV. V lost 4 bases to trimming and J lost 3 bases, with 6 bases between them. DNA for the CDR3: TGTGCCAGCAGCTCGATAGACACTGAAGCTTTCTTT. Its protein is CASSSIDTEAFF.

The chain has TRBV28 and TRBJ2-7; 11 bases are shared with TRBD2. The V segment lost 4 bases and the J segment 3 bases; nucleotides outside the gene matches: 5. From germline, CDR1 is MDHEN and CDR2 SYDVKM. The CDR3 totals 15 residues. In DNA form, the CDR3 reads TGTGCCAGCAGTTCCCACGGGACTAGCGGCTACGAGCAGTACTTC. It yields the protein CASSSHGTSGYEQYF.

The chain recombines TRBV7-2 with TRBJ1-2; TRBD1 matches at 7 bases. The germline V gene encodes CDR1 SGHTA and CDR2 FQGNSA. V gave up 5 bases and J gave up 8 bases; unmatched junction bases: 11. The CDR3 has 14 amino acids. CDR3 DNA sequence: TGTGCCAGCAGCCCCTTTTCCACAGGGGAGGGCTACACCTTC. Amino acids: CASSPFSTGEGYTF.

The chain has TRBV1 and TRBJ2-7; the table assigns TRBD1, which was not confirmed against the DNA. TRBV1 has pseudogene status. The CDR3 is 15 residues long. This chain's CDR3 is CTSSRGQTVTYEQYF. CDR3 DNA sequence: TGCACCAGCAGCCGAGGACAGACCGTGACCTACGAGCAGTACTTC.

The J gene is TRBJ2-1, the V gene TRBV28; D gene uncertain. This CDR3 is 13 amino acids long. V dropped 2 bases and J dropped 4 bases, with 6 bases sitting between them. CDR1 MDHEN and CDR2 SYDVKM come from the germline V gene. The CDR3 sequence: CASSLLRYNEQFF. The CDR3 DNA reads as TGTGCCAGCAGTTTACTCAGATACAATGAGCAGTTCTTC.

This clone was picked up one time. This sequence joins TRBV14 and TRBJ2-3; 10 positions agree with TRBD1. The V and J ends lost 4 bases and 9 bases, in that order; junction bases with no gene match: 4. There are 13 residues in the CDR3. CDR1 and CDR2 from the germline V gene are SGHDN and FVKESK. The CDR3 sequence: CASSLRTGGTQYF. CDR3 coding DNA: TGTGCCAGCAGCCTACGGACAGGGGGGACGCAGTATTTT.

The CDR3 sequence is CASSPSGRVAGGPGEQYF. The CDR3 region has the DNA TGTGCCAGCAGCCCCTCGGGGAGGGTAGCGGGAGGGCCGGGGGAGCAGTACTTC. The chain uses TRBV4-2 and TRBJ2-7, with TRBD2 identical over 11 bases. Germline V lookup: CDR1 LGHNA, CDR2 YNFKEQ. The CDR3 loop spans 18 amino acids. V trimming: 4 bases; J trimming: 7 bases; junction bases outside the gene matches: 18.

The V call is TRBV5-4, the J call TRBJ2-1; weak D call: TRBD2 (5 bases). Germline-derived CDR1 and CDR2 are SGHNT and YYREEE (reference sequence). Trimming took off 3 bases at V and 0 bases at J, with 10 bases between the two ends. The CDR3 length is 15 residues. Here the CDR3 DNA reads TGTGCCAGCAGCTCACGAGGGAGCTCCTACAATGAGCAGTTCTTC. It translates to CASSSRGSSYNEQFF.

The chain carries TRBV7-2 and TRBJ2-5; 7 positions match TRBD2. Trimming cost V 8 bases and J 3 bases; bases outside gene matches: 6. This CDR3 has 13 amino acids. In germline, CDR1 is SGHTA, CDR2 FQGNSA. CDR3 sequence: CASGAAGEETQYF. The CDR3 DNA reads as TGTGCCAGCGGAGCCGCGGGGGAAGAGACCCAGTACTTC.

This clone was detected once. The rearrangement links TRBV18 to TRBJ2-1; 8 nucleotides line up with TRBD1. V trimming: 4 bases; J trimming: 7 bases; junction bases outside the gene matches: 3. The CDR3 is made up of 13 amino acids. Per germline, CDR1 KGHSH and CDR2 LQKENI. CDR3 sequence reads: CASSLTGVNEQFF. The CDR3 coding sequence is TGTGCCAGCTCACTGACAGGGGTGAATGAGCAGTTCTTC.

This rearrangement joins TRBV6-6 to TRBJ1-1; D is unclear. Germline lookup yields CDR1 MNHNY and CDR2 SVGAGI (reference sequence). The length of the CDR3 is 15 residues. Between the trimmed V and J ends, which lost 2 bases and 1 base, there was a span of 11 bases. The CDR3 spells CASSYARATNTEAFF. CDR3 in DNA: TGTGCCAGCAGTTACGCCCGAGCAACGAACACTGAAGCTTTCTTT.